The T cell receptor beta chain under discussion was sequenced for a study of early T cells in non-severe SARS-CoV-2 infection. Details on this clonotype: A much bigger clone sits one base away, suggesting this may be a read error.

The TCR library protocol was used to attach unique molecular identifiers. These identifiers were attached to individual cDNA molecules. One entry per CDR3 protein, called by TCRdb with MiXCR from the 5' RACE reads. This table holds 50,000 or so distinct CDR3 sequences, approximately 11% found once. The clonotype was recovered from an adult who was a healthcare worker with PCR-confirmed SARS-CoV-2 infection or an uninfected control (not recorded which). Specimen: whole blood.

CDR3: CASTTGGWRGVPIEQFF. CDR3 DNA sequence: TGTGCCAGCACTACGGGAGGTTGGCGGGGGGTCCCGATAGAGCAGTTCTTC. The V call is TRBV7-8, the J call TRBJ2-1, with 8 bases fitting TRBD2. CDR1 is SGHVS, CDR2 FQNEAQ, per germline. The CDR3 is 17 residues long. V was clipped by 7 bases and J by 10 bases; unmatched bases: 21.